This T cell receptor (beta chain) stems from a study of T cell responses to AZD1222 COVID-19 vaccine. Notes on the study in general: Mostly white British, mostly female donors; authors suggested clonal diversity may be underestimated. CD4 TCRs associated with vaccination spanned spike, dominating at 160-218 and 743-854.

The study pooled second doses at about 4 or about 12 weeks. The CDR3 runs to 15 residues. Germline V gene data show CDR1 as GTSNPN and CDR2 as SVGIG (reference sequence). With 3 bases removed from V and 0 bases from J, the gap between germline ends came to 15 bases. Repertoires were generated with immunoSEQ multiplex PCR, while TCRdb's copy carries only in-frame clones and drops some. The profile shows around 140,000 clones, approximately 92% of them singletons. On this clone itself: Its target is not known.

This specimen was peripheral blood, taken 28 days after the second AZD1222 dose. The sequence was collected from an adult who received the AZD1222 COVID-19 vaccine. This sequence joins TRBV30 and TRBJ2-7; D tentatively reads TRBD1 or TRBD2 (5 bases each). The CDR3 is CAWSEGTASSYEQYF. DNA for the CDR3: TGTGCCTGGAGCGAAGGGACGGCGAGCTCCTACGAGCAGTACTTC.